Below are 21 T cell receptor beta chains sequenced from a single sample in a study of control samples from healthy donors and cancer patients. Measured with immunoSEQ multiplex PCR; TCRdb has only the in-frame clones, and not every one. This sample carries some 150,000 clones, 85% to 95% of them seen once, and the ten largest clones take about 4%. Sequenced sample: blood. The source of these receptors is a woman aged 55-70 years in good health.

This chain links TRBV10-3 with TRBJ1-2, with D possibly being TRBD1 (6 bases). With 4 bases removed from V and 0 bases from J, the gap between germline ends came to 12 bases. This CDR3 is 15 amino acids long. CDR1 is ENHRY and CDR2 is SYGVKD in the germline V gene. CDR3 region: CAISGQGRANYGYTF. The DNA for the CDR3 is TGTGCCATCAGTGGTCAGGGGAGAGCTAACTATGGCTACACCTTC.

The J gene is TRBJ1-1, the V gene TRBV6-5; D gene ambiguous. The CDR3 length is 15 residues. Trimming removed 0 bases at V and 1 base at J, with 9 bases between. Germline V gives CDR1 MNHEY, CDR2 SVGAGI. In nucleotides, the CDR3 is TGTGCCAGCAGTTACTCGATGGCGAGGAACACTGAAGCTTTCTTT. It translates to CASSYSMARNTEAFF.

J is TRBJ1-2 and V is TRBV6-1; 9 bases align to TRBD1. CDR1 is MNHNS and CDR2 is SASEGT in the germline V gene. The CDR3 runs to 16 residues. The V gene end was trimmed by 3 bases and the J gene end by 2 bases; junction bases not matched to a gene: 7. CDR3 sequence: CASSDTGTGWNYGYTF. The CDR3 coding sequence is TGTGCCAGCAGTGATACCGGGACAGGGTGGAACTATGGCTACACCTTC.

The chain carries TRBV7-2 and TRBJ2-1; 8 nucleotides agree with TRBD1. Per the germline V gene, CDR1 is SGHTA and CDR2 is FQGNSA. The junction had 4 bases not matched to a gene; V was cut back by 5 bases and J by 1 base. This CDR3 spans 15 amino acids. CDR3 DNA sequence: TGTGCCAGCAGCGCCGGACAGGGTTCCTACAATGAGCAGTTCTTC. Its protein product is CASSAGQGSYNEQFF.

The DNA of the CDR3 is TGTGCCAGCAGCTTGGGGGCAGGGAGAGGCTACACCTTC. Protein product: CASSLGAGRGYTF. The V gene is TRBV11-2, the J gene TRBJ1-2, with D tentatively TRBD1 (6 bases). Germline V gene data show CDR1 as SGHAT and CDR2 as FQNNGV. Deletions cut 3 bases from V and 8 bases from J, with 13 bases between. CDR3 length: 13 amino acids.

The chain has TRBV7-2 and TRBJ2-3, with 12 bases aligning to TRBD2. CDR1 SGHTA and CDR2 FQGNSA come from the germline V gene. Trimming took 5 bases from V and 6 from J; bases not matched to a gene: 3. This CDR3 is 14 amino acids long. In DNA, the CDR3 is TGTGCCAGCAGCGGACTAGCGGGGCCCGATACGCAGTATTTT. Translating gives CASSGLAGPDTQYF.

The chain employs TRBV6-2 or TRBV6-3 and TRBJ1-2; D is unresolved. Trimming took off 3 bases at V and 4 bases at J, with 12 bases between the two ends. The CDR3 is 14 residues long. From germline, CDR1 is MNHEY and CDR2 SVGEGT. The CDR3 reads CASSYSGSSYGYTF. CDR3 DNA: TGTGCCAGCAGTTATTCTGGCAGTTCCTATGGCTACACCTTC.

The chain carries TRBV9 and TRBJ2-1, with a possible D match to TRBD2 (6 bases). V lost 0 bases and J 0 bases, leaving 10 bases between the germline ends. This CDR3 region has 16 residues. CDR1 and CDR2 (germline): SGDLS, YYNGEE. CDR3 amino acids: CASSVGGESSYNEQFF. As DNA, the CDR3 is TGTGCCAGCAGCGTAGGCGGGGAAAGCTCCTACAATGAGCAGTTCTTC.

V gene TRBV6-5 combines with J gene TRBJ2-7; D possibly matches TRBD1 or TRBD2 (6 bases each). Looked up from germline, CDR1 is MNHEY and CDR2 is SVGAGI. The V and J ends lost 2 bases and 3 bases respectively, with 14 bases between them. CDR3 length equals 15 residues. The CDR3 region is CASSYRGENYYEQYF. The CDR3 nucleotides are TGTGCCAGCAGTTACAGGGGGGAAAATTACTACGAGCAGTACTTC.

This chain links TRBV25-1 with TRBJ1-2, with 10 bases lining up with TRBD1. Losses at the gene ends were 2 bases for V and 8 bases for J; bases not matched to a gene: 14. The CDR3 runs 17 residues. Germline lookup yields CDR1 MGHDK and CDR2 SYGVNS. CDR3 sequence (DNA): TGTGCCAGCAGTGAACCCGGGCGGGGGACAGGGGATTTGGGCTACACCTTC. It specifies CASSEPGRGTGDLGYTF.

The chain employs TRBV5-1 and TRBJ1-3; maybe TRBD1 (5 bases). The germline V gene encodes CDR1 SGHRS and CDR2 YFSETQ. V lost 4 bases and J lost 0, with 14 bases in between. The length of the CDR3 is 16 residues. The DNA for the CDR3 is TGCGCCAGCAGCAGGGACGACGTATACTCTGGAAACACCATATATTTT. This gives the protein CASSRDDVYSGNTIYF.

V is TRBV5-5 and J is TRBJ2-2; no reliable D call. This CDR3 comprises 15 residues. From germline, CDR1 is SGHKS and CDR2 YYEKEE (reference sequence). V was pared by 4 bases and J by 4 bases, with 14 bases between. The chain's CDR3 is CASSPPELVTGELFF. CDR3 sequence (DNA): TGTGCCAGCAGCCCACCGGAGCTTGTCACCGGGGAGCTGTTTTTT.

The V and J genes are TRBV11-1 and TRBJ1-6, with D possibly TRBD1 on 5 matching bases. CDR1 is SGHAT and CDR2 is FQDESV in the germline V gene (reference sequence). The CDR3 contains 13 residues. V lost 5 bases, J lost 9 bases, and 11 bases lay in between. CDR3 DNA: TGTGCCAGCAGCCAAGCCGGGGGTTCACCCCTCCACTTT. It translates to CASSQAGGSPLHF. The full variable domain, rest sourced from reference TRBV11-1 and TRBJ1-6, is EAEVAQSPRYKITEKSQAVAFWCDPISGHATLYWYRQILGQGPELLVQFQDESVVDDSQLPKDRFSAERLKGVDSTLKIQPAELGDSAMYLCASSQAGGSPLHFGNGTRLTVT.

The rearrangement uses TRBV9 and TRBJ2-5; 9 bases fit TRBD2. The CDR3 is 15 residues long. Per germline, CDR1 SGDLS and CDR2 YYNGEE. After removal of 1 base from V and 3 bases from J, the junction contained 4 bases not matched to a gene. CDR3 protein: CASSVSGGTKETQYF. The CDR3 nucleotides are TGTGCCAGCAGCGTAAGCGGGGGGACAAAAGAGACCCAGTACTTC.

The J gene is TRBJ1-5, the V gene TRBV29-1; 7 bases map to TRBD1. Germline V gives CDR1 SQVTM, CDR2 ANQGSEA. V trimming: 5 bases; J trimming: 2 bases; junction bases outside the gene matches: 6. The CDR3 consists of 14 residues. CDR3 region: CSVREGARNQPQHF. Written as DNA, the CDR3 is TGCAGCGTTAGAGAGGGGGCTCGCAATCAGCCCCAGCATTTT.

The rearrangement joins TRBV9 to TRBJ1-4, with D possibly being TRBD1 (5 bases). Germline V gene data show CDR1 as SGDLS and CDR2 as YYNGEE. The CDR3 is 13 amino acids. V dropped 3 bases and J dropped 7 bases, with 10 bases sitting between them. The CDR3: CASSGGATEKLFF. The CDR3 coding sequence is TGTGCCAGCAGCGGTGGGGCCACTGAAAAACTGTTTTTT. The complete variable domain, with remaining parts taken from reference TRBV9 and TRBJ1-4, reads DSGVTQTPKHLITATGQRVTLRCSPRSGDLSVYWYQQSLDQGLQFLIQYYNGEERAKGNILERFSAQQFPDLHSELNLSSLELGDSALYFCASSGGATEKLFFGSGTQLSVL.

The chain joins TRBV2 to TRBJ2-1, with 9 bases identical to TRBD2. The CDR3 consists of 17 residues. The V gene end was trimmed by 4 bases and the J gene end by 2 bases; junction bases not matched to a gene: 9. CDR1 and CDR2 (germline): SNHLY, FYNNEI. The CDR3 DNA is TGTGCCAGCAGTGGTAATAGCGGGGGATCCACCTACAATGAGCAGTTCTTC. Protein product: CASSGNSGGSTYNEQFF.

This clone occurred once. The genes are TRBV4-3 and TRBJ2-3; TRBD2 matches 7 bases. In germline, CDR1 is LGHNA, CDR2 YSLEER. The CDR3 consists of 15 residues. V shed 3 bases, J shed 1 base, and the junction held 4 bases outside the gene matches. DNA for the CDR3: TGCGCCAGCAGCCAGCGGGGGTTTGGCACAGATACGCAGTATTTT. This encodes CASSQRGFGTDTQYF.

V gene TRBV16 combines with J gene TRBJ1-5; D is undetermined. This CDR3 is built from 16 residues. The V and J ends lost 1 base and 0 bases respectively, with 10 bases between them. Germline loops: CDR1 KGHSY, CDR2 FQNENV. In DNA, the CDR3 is TGTGCCAGCAGCCAATTGGCGGGTTATAGCAATCAGCCCCAGCATTTT. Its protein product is CASSQLAGYSNQPQHF.

The CDR3 loop reads CASSPTGAITGAQADTQYF. CDR3 nucleotides: TGTGCCAGCAGCCCCACGGGCGCGATAACAGGGGCCCAAGCAGATACGCAGTATTTT. This rearrangement joins TRBV11-3 to TRBJ2-3; 7 bases are a match to TRBD1. The CDR3 sequence is 19 residues long. CDR1 is SGHNT and CDR2 is YENEEA in the germline V gene. V gave up 5 bases and J gave up 4 bases; unmatched junction bases: 21. Looking up the rest from reference TRBV11-3 and TRBJ2-3 gives the full variable domain: EAGVVQSPRYKIIEKKQPVAFWCNPISGHNTLYWYLQNLGQGPELLIRYENEEAVDDSQLPKDRFSAERLKGVDSTLKIQPAELGDSAVYLCASSPTGAITGAQADTQYFGPGTRLTVL.

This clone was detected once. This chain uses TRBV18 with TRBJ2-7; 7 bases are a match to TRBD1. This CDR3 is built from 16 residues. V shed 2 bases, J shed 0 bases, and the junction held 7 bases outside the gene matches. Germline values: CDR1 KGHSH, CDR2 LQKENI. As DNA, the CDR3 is TGTGCCAGCTCACCAATGACAGGGAGAAGCTCCTACGAGCAGTACTTC. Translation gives CASSPMTGRSSYEQYF. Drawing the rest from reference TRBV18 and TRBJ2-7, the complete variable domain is NAGVMQNPRHLVRRRGQEARLRCSPMKGHSHVYWYRQLPEEGLKFMVYLQKENIIDESGMPKERFSAEFPKEGPSILRIQQVVRGDSAAYFCASSPMTGRSSYEQYFGPGTRLTVT.